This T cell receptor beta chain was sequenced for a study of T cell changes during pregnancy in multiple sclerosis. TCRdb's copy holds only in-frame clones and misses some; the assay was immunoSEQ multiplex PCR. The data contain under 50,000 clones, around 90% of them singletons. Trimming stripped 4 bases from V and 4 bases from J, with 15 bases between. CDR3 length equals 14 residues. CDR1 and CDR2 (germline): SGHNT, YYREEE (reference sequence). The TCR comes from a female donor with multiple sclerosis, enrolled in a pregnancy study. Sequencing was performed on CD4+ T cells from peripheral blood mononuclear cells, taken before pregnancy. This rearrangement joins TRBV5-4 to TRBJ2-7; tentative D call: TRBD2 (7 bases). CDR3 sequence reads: CASSLGGRRYEQYF. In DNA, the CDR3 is TGTGCCAGCAGCCTGGGGGGGCGGAGGTACGAGCAGTACTTC.